There are a few counts of the clone carrying this T cell receptor beta chain. The entry originates in a study of cytomegalovirus exposure and HLA in healthy donors. The PCR employed 60 Vbeta primers together with 13 Jbeta primers. Data came from immunoSEQ multiplex PCR; TCRdb stores just in-frame clones and leaves some out. The table shows approximately 93,000 clones, with 78% occurring only once. J was trimmed by 1 base and V by 3 bases; bases with no gene match: 2. This CDR3 contains 15 residues. Germline V gene sequence: CDR1 SGHRS, CDR2 YFSETQ. The clonotype originates from a woman in her 40s in good health and CMV-seronegative. The rearrangement links TRBV5-1 to TRBJ2-2; 8 bases are shared with TRBD1. What was sequenced was PBMCs. Here the CDR3 reads CASSSGTGNTGELFF. In DNA form, the CDR3 reads TGCGCCAGCAGCTCGGGGACAGGGAACACCGGGGAGCTGTTTTTT.